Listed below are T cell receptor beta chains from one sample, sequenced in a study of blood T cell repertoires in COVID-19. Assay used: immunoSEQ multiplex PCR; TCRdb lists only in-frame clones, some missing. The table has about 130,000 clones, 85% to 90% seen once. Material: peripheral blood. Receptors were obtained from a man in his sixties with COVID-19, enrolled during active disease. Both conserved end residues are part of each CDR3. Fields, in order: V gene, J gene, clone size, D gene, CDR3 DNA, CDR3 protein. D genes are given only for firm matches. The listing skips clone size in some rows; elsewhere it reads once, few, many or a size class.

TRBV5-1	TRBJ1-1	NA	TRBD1	TGCGCCAGCAGAGAGACAGGGGGCACTGAAGCTTTCTTT	CASRETGGTEAFF
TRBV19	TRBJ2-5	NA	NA	TGTGCCAGTAGTATAGATCGGTGGAGCACAGAGACCCAGTACTTC	CASSIDRWSTETQYF
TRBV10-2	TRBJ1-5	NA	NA	TGCGCCAGCAGTGAGTCAGGAGGGCCCTATCAGCCCCAGCATTTT	CASSESGGPYQPQHF
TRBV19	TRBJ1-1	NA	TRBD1	TGTGCCAGTGTGGACAGGGGGCGAGGGGACACTGAAGCTTTCTTT	CASVDRGRGDTEAFF
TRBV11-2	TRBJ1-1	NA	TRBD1	TGTGCCAGCACCCCCGATTCAGGGGGCCGCAGCCTTGAAGCTTTCTTT	CASTPDSGGRSLEAFF
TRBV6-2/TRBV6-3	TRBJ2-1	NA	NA	TGTGCCAGCAGTTACCCTGCGAGACTAGGGAAGAATGAGCAGTTCTTC	CASSYPARLGKNEQFF
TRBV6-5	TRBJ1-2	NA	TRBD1	TGTGCCAGCAGAGAGGGACAGGGTAATGGCTACACCTTC	CASREGQGNGYTF
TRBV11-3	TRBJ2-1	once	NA	TGTGCCAGCAGTACAACTAGAGACCATGAGCAGTTCTTC	CASSTTRDHEQFF
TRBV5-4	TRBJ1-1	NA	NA	TGTGCCAGCAGCTTGGCCGGCGGGCACACTGAAGCTTTCTTT	CASSLAGGHTEAFF
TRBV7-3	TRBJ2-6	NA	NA	TGTGCCAGCTCCCGCAGGGCAGGGGAAGCCTCTGGGGCCAACGTCCTGACTTTC	CASSRRAGEASGANVLTF
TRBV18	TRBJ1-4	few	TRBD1	TGTGCCAGCTCCCCCGACAGGGGTTCTGAAAAACTGTTTTTT	CASSPDRGSEKLFF
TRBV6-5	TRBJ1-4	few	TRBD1	TGTGCCAGCAGTCGGGACAGCTATAATGAAAAACTGTTTTTT	CASSRDSYNEKLFF
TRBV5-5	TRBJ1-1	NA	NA	TGTGCCAGCAGCTTTGGGAGGACAAACACTGAAGCTTTCTTT	CASSFGRTNTEAFF
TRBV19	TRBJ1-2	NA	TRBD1	TGTGCCAGTAGATGGGGGACAGGGAACGGCTACACCTTC	CASRWGTGNGYTF
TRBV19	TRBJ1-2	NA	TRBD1	TGTGCCAGTAGCACGGACAGGGTAGACTATGGCTACACCTTC	CASSTDRVDYGYTF
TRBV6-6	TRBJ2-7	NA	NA	TGTGCCAGCAGTCCCCAGGGCGGTCGTTGGAAGCAGTACTTC	CASSPQGGRWKQYF
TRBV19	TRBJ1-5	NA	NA	TGTGCCAGTAGTATATCAGGGCGTAGCAATCAGCCCCAGCATTTT	CASSISGRSNQPQHF
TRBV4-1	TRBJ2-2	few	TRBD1	TGCGCCAGCAGCCAAGATAGGGGACAGCCCGTTCTGGTCACCGGGGAGCTGTTTTTT	CASSQDRGQPVLVTGELFF
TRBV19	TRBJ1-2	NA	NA	TGTGCCAGTATCCCCTCGACAAATAACTATGGCTACACCTTC	CASIPSTNNYGYTF
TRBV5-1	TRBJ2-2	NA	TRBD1	TGCGCCAGCAGCCCGGGGACAGGGGGTAACACCGGGGAGCTGTTTTTT	CASSPGTGGNTGELFF
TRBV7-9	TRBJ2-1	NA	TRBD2	TGTGCCAGCAGCTTAGACCCCCAGCGGGGGACCTCCTACAATGAGCAGTTCTTC	CASSLDPQRGTSYNEQFF
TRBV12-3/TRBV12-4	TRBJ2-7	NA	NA	TGTGCCAGCAGTAAACAGGTCTCCTACGAGCAGTACTTC	CASSKQVSYEQYF
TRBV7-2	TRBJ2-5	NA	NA	TGTGCCAGCAGTCCCCGGGGAAGTTGGGAGACCCAGTACTTC	CASSPRGSWETQYF
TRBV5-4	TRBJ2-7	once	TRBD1	TGTGCCAGCAGCCCGGATCCGGGACAGGTAACCTACGAGCAGTACTTC	CASSPDPGQVTYEQYF
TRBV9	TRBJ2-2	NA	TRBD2	TGTGCCAGCAGCCCCCGAGCGGGGACCAACACCGGGGAGCTGTTTTTT	CASSPRAGTNTGELFF
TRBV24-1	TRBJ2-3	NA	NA	TGTGCCACCAGTGATGTGTTGGGAGCAGGCCCAGATACGCAGTATTTT	CATSDVLGAGPDTQYF
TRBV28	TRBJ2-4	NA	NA	TGTGCCAGCAGTTTGTACAGACGGCCCATTCAGTACTTC	CASSLYRRPIQYF
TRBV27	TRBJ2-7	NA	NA	TGTGCCAGCAGTTCCCTGGGGGGCGAGCAGTACTTC	CASSSLGGEQYF
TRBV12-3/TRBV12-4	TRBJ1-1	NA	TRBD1	TGTGCCAGCAGTCCACAGGGGCGTGAAGCTTTCTTT	CASSPQGREAFF
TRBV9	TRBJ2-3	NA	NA	TGTGCCAGCAGCGTACTTACAGATACGCAGTATTTT	CASSVLTDTQYF
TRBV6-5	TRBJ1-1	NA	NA	TGTGCCAGCAGTTACCCCTCCGCGACAGGAGACACTGAAGCTTTCTTT	CASSYPSATGDTEAFF
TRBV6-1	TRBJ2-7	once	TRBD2	TGTGCCAGCAGTGGCGCCCTAGCGGGGGACAAAGGCGAGCAGTACTTC	CASSGALAGDKGEQYF
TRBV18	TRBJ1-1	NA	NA	TGTGCCAGCTCAACGGGGTACAGTAACACTGAAGCTTTCTTT	CASSTGYSNTEAFF
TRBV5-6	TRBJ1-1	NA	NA	TGTGCCAGCAGCCCAGACGGTCGGGCTGAAGCTTTCTTT	CASSPDGRAEAFF
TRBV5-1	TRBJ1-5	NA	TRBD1	TGCGCCAGCAGCCCTACCTGGACAGGCGGAATTAGCAATCAGCCCCAGCATTTT	CASSPTWTGGISNQPQHF
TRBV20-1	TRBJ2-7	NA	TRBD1	TGCAGTGCTAGTCTCGGGACAGGGGGCCCGCCGAGGGAGCAGTACTTC	CSASLGTGGPPREQYF
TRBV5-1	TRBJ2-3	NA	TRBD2	TGCGCCAGCAGATCGGGGGGAACCTACACAGATACGCAGTATTTT	CASRSGGTYTDTQYF
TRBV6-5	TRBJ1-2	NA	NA	TGTGCCAGCAGTTATGGTCAGTCTGCCCACTATGGCTACACCTTC	CASSYGQSAHYGYTF
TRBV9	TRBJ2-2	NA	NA	TGTGCCAGCAGCGTAGGGAGGGTGGGCACCGGGGAGCTGTTTTTT	CASSVGRVGTGELFF
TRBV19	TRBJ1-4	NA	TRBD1	TGTGCCAGTAGTCCCTCAGGGGGCGTTGGTGAAAAACTGTTTTTT	CASSPSGGVGEKLFF
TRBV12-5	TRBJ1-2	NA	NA	TGTGCTAGTGGTTTGGTTGGAGGAACAGATGGCTACACCTTC	CASGLVGGTDGYTF
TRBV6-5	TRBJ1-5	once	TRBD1	TGTGCCAGCAGTCCAGGGGGAGGAACGATTCCCCAGCATTTT	CASSPGGGTIPQHF
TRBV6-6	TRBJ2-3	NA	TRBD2	TGTGCCAGCCGAGATAGCGGGGGCGGCACAGATACGCAGTATTTT	CASRDSGGGTDTQYF
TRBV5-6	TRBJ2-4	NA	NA	TGTGCCAGCAGTTTCCTCACCCTTGGCCAGGGAAACATTCAGTACTTC	CASSFLTLGQGNIQYF
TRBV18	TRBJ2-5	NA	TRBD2	TGTGCCAGCTCACCCCTAGCGGGGATACAAGAGACCCAGTACTTC	CASSPLAGIQETQYF
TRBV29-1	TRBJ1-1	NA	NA	TGCAGCGTTGAACTTCAGGGGTGGAGCACTGAAGCTTTCTTT	CSVELQGWSTEAFF
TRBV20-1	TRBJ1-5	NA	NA	TGCAGTGCTAGTCAGGGATACAATCAGCCCCAGCATTTT	CSASQGYNQPQHF
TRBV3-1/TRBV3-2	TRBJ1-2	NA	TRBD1	TGTGCCAGCAGCCCCCGACAGGGCCGGAACTATGGCTACACCTTC	CASSPRQGRNYGYTF
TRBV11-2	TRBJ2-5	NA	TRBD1	TGTGTCAGCAGCCAAAGGGAGGCCGGGACAGGGGTTTTAAAGACCCAGTACTTC	CVSSQREAGTGVLKTQYF
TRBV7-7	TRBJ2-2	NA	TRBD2	TGTGCTAGCAGCTTAGTAGCGGGGGCTAACACCGGGGAGCTGTTTTTT	CASSLVAGANTGELFF
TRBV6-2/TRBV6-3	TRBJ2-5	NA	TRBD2	TGTGCCAGCAGCTCGGGACTAGCGGGAGAGACCCAGTACTTC	CASSSGLAGETQYF
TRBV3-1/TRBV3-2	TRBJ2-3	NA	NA	TGTGCCAGCAGCAGTAGCGGACGCACAGATACGCAGTATTTT	CASSSSGRTDTQYF
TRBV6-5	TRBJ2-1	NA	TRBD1	TGTGCCAGCAGGCCTCACAGGGGGCCTGAGCAGTTCTTC	CASRPHRGPEQFF
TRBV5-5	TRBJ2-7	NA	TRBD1	TGTGCCAGCAGCTTGACGGACAGGGGCTACGAGCAGTACTTC	CASSLTDRGYEQYF
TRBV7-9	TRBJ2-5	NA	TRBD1	TGTGCCAGCAGCCCCCCCGGGACAGGGGGTGGCGAGACCCAGTACTTC	CASSPPGTGGGETQYF
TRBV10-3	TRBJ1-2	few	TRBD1	TGTGCCATCAGGACCGGACAGGTATATGGCTACACCTTC	CAIRTGQVYGYTF
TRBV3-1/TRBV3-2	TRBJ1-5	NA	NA	TGTGCCAGCAGCCGTCAGGTAAATCAGCCCCAGCATTTT	CASSRQVNQPQHF
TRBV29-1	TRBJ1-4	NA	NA	TGCAGCTCGCGAATGGATGAAAAACTGTTTTTT	CSSRMDEKLFF
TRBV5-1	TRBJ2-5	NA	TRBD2	TGCGCCAGCAGCTTGGGACTAGCGGGGAAGTTAGAGACCCAGTACTTC	CASSLGLAGKLETQYF
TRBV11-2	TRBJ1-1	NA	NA	TGTGCCAGCAGAGATTCTAAGGGGACTGAAGCTTTCTTT	CASRDSKGTEAFF